The entry that follows covers one T cell receptor (beta chain) sequence. In building TCR beta libraries, iRepertoire HTBI primers were used together with Arm-PCR of CDR3 regions. TCRdb analysed the multiplex PCR reads with MiXCR anew, one entry per CDR3 protein. The sample lists about 620,000 distinct CDR3 sequences; around 15% were seen once. The CDR3 covers 13 residues. The junction had 4 bases not matched to a gene; V was cut back by 6 bases and J by 3 bases. This sample was included in a study of regulatory T cells in long-lasting Graves disease. Study summary: For under 3 months, newly diagnosed Graves' patients had been taking antithyroid drugs.

Time point here: newly diagnosed GD, antithyroid drugs for less than 3 months. Making the TCR library involved RNA that had been extracted from PBMCs. This sample also belongs to another study, concerning T cells in Graves' hyperthyroidism and ophthalmopathy.

This specimen consisted of peripheral blood mononuclear cells (PBMCs), obtained at new diagnosis, from a patient treated with antithyroid drugs. The sequence was obtained from a woman in her thirties with Graves disease. V and J are TRBV12-3 or TRBV12-4 and TRBJ2-7, with TRBD2 identical over 8 bases. Here the CDR3 reads CASRWSGGYEQYF. Written as DNA, the CDR3 is TGTGCCAGCAGGTGGAGCGGGGGCTACGAGCAGTACTTC.